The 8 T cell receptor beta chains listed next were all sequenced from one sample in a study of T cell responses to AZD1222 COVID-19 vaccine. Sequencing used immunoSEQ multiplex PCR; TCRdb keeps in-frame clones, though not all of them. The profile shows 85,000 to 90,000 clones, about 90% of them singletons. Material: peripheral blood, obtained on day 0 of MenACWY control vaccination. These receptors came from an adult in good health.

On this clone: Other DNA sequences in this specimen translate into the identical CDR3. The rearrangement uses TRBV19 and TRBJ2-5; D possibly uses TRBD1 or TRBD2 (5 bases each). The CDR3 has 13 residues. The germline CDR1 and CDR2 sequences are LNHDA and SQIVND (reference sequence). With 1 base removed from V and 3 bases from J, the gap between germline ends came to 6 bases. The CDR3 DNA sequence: TGTGCCAGTAGTATAGGAGGGGAAGAGACCCAGTACTTC. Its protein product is CASSIGGEETQYF.

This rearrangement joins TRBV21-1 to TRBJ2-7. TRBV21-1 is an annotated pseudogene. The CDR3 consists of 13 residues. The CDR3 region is CASSNQGPYEQYF. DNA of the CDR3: TGTGCCAGCAGCAATCAAGGGCCTTACGAGCAGTACTTC.

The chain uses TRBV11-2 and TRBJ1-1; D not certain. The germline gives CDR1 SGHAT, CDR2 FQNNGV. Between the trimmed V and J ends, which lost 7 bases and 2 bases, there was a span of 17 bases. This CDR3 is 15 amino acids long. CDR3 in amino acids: CASTQSTDSNTEAFF. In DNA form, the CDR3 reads TGTGCCAGCACCCAGTCGACCGACTCAAACACTGAAGCTTTCTTT.

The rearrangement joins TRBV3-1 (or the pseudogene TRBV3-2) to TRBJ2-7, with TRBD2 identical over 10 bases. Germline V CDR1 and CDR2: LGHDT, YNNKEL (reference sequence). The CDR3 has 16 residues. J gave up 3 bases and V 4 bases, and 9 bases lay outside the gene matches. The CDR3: CASSLHSTSGIYEQYF. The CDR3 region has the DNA TGTGCCAGCAGCCTTCACTCCACTAGCGGGATCTACGAGCAGTACTTC.

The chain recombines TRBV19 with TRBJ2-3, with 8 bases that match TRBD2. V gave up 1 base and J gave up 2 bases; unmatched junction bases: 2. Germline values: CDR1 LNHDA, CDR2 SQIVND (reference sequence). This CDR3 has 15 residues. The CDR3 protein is CASSIGAGVTDTQYF. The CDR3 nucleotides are TGTGCCAGTAGTATAGGAGCGGGGGTCACAGATACGCAGTATTTT.

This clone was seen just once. This CDR3 is CASRQGLLSNQPQHF. DNA of the CDR3: TGTGCCAGCAGACAGGGCCTCCTTAGCAATCAGCCCCAGCATTTT. V usage is TRBV6-5 and J usage is TRBJ1-5; a possible D gene is TRBD1 (6 bases). V dropped 6 bases and J dropped 0 bases, with 12 bases sitting between them. Per germline, CDR1 MNHEY and CDR2 SVGAGI. This CDR3 is built from 15 residues.

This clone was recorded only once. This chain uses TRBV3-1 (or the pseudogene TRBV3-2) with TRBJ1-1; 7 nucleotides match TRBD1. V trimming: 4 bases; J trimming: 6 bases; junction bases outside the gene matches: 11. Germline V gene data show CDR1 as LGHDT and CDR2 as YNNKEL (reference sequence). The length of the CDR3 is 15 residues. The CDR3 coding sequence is TGTGCCAGCAGCCCACTCAGGGGGGAAGGCGCTGAAGCTTTCTTT. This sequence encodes CASSPLRGEGAEAFF.

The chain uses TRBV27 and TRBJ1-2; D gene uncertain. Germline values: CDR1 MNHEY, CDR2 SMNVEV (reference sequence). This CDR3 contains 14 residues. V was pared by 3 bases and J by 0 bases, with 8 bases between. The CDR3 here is CASSLDRANYGYTF. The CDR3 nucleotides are TGTGCCAGCAGTTTGGACCGAGCTAACTATGGCTACACCTTC.